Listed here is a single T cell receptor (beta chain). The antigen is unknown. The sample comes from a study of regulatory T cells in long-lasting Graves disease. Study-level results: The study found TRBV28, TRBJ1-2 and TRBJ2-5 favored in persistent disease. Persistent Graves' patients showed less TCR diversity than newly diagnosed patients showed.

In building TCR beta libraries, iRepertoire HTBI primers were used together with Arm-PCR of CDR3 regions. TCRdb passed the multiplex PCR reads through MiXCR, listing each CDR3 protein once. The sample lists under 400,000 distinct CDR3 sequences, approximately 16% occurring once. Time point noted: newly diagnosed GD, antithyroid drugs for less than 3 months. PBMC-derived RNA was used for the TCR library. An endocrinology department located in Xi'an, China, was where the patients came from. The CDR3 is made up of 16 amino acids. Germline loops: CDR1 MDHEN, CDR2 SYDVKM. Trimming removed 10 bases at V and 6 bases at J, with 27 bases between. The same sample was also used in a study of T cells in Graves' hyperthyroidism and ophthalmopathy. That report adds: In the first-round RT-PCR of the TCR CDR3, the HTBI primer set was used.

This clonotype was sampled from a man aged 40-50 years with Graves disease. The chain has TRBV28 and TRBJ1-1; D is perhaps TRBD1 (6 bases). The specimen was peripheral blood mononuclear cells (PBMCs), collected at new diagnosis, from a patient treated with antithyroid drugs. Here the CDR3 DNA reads TGTGCCACGACGTTTTGGGGGGCGGGAACGTTGGCTGAAGCTTTCTTT. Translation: CATTFWGAGTLAEAFF.